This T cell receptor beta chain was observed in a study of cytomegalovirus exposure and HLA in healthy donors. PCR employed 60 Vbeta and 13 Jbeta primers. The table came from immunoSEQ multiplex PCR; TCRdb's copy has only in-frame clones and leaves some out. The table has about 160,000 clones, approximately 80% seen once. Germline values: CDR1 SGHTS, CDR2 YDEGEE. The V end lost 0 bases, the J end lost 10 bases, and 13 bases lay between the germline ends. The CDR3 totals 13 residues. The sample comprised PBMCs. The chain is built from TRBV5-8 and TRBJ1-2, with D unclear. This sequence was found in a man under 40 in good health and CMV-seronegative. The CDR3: CASSLAPFGLYTF. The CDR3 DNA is TGTGCCAGCAGCTTGGCCCCCTTCGGTCTCTACACCTTC.